This T cell receptor beta chain was identified during a study of neurological immune-mediated disorders. Overall study: Of about 34 multiple sclerosis patients, some 31 were relapsing-remitting and 3 secondary progressive.

General observations from the study: Expansion of TCR clones was greatest in HTLV-1-associated myelopathy and smallest in multiple sclerosis, where it fell below that of healthy controls. Phylogenetic analysis grouped 18 of 34 multiple sclerosis patients' repertoires together, suggesting a possible repertoire signature. Association with the multiple sclerosis repertoire cluster was not found for any clinical or MRI feature.

In this sample, this clonotype turned up many times. Its antigen is undetermined. TCRdb processed the 5' RACE reads anew with MiXCR; each CDR3 protein has one entry. The sample lists tens of thousands of distinct CDR3 sequences, nearly 3.5% occurring once. In germline, CDR1 is SGHDT, CDR2 YYEEEE. This CDR3 has 11 amino acids. V was cut by 4 bases and J by 5 bases, with 4 bases left in between. The TCR was taken from a man between 35 and 55 years old with multiple sclerosis. The specimen sequenced was PBMCs. The chain is built from TRBV5-6 and TRBJ1-3; D remains ambiguous. The CDR3 here is CASSLRNTIYF. Here the CDR3 DNA reads TGTGCCAGCAGCCTCCGAAACACCATATATTTT.